Following are 28 T cell receptor beta chains from one sample sequenced in a study of shared clonotypes between healthy human individuals. Assay: immunoSEQ multiplex PCR; the TCRdb copy retains only in-frame clones and omits some. The repertoire holds 2 million to 2.5 million clones, around 93% seen once, with 0.3% to 0.4% in the top ten. Sequencing input: naive CD4+ T cells from PBMCs. Subset noted: CD45RA+ positively selected. Receptors originate from a man aged 18-30 years in good health. Some clones in this sample may be carry-over from other donors' samples.

The rearrangement uses TRBV15 and TRBJ2-7; 8 positions match TRBD1. Germline CDR1 reads LNHNV; CDR2 reads YYDKDF (reference sequence). V lost 6 bases to trimming and J lost 0 bases; unmatched junction nucleotides: 4. This CDR3 comprises 14 residues. The CDR3 is CATRSTGDSYEQYF. CDR3 in DNA: TGTGCCACCAGATCGACAGGGGACTCCTACGAGCAGTACTTC.

V is TRBV30 and J is TRBJ2-1, with a weak D call TRBD2 (6 bases). The CDR3 contains 15 residues. The germline V gene encodes CDR1 GTSNPN and CDR2 SVGIG (reference sequence). With 0 bases removed from V and 5 bases from J, the gap between germline ends came to 14 bases. CDR3 loop: CAWSVELAGNNEQFF. CDR3 sequence (DNA): TGTGCCTGGAGTGTAGAGTTGGCGGGAAACAATGAGCAGTTCTTC. The full variable domain, its missing parts supplied by reference TRBV30 and TRBJ2-1, is SQTIHQWPATLVQPVGSPLSLECTVEGTSNPNLYWYRQAAGRGLQLLFYSVGIGQISSEVPQNLSASRPQDRQFILSSKKLLLSDSGFYLCAWSVELAGNNEQFFGPGTRLTVL.

This clone has just one count. This chain connects TRBV5-4 to TRBJ1-4, with D perhaps matching TRBD1 (6 bases). Germline V gene data show CDR1 as SGHNT and CDR2 as YYREEE (reference sequence). The germline V and J ends were trimmed by 4 bases and 5 bases, with 18 bases remaining between them. This CDR3 spans 16 amino acids. The CDR3 protein is CASSPDGQQLNEKLFF. CDR3 nucleotides: TGTGCCAGCAGCCCGGATGGACAGCAACTAAATGAAAAACTGTTTTTT.

V is TRBV28 and J is TRBJ2-1; 11 nucleotides line up with TRBD2. Germline trimming cut 2 bases from V and 8 bases from J; bases unmatched to any gene: 5. Germline-derived CDR1 and CDR2 are MDHEN and SYDVKM. The CDR3 length is 15 residues. CDR3 residues: CASSLRTSGSHEQFF. CDR3 in DNA: TGTGCCAGCAGTTTACGCACTAGCGGGAGTCATGAGCAGTTCTTC.

The V and J genes are TRBV10-2 and TRBJ2-4, with D perhaps TRBD1 (6 bases). The germline V gene encodes CDR1 WSHSY and CDR2 SAAADI. The CDR3 has 13 residues. Trimming pared 1 base from V and 7 bases from J, leaving 8 bases between. CDR3 coding DNA: TGCGCCAGCAGTGAGTACAGGGAGAACATTCAGTACTTC. Amino acids: CASSEYRENIQYF.

V and J are TRBV19 and TRBJ1-1; 7 bases map to TRBD1. CDR3 length equals 14 residues. V lost 9 bases, J lost 5 bases, and 12 bases stayed unmatched. CDR1 and CDR2 (germline): LNHDA, SQIVND (reference sequence). CDR3 protein: CASNRWRDRTEAFF. CDR3 DNA sequence: TGTGCCAGCAACCGTTGGAGGGACAGAACTGAAGCTTTCTTT.

This rearrangement joins TRBV28 to TRBJ2-6, with no clear D. The ends were cut back, 7 bases at V and 0 bases at J, with 10 bases in the middle. This CDR3 contains 15 residues. CDR1 MDHEN and CDR2 SYDVKM come from the germline V gene. CDR3 nucleotides: TGTGCCAGCAATCCTTCGTTCTCTGGGGCCAACGTCCTGACTTTC. Translation gives CASNPSFSGANVLTF.

V is TRBV4-2 and J is TRBJ2-5; 9 bases are shared with TRBD2. After removal of 1 base from V and 4 bases from J, the junction contained 4 bases not matched to a gene. This CDR3 comprises 15 residues. Germline loops: CDR1 LGHNA, CDR2 YNFKEQ. CDR3 sequence: CASSQGNSGGETQYF. In DNA form, the CDR3 reads TGTGCCAGCAGCCAAGGTAATAGCGGGGGAGAGACCCAGTACTTC.

The chain uses TRBV28 and TRBJ2-3; D not resolved. The CDR3 length is 12 residues. CDR1 is MDHEN and CDR2 is SYDVKM in the germline V gene. V gave up 6 bases and J gave up 2 bases, with 6 bases separating them. The CDR3 region is CASSKTTDTQYF. In DNA form, the CDR3 reads TGTGCCAGCAGCAAGACCACAGATACGCAGTATTTT.

V is TRBV7-9 and J is TRBJ2-7; 10 nucleotides line up with TRBD1. The CDR3 runs to 14 residues. The V and J ends lost 5 bases and 3 bases, in that order; junction bases with no gene match: 4. Germline V gives CDR1 SEHNR, CDR2 FQNEAQ (reference sequence). CDR3 loop: CASSGTGVRYEQYF. CDR3 bases: TGTGCCAGCAGCGGGACAGGGGTCCGCTACGAGCAGTACTTC.

The chain has TRBV15 and TRBJ2-5; D may be TRBD1 or TRBD2 (5 bases each). Trimming cost V 1 base and J 0 bases, with 6 bases left between them. The CDR3 has 14 amino acids. Germline loops: CDR1 LNHNV, CDR2 YYDKDF (reference sequence). The CDR3 coding sequence is TGTGCCACCAGCAGAGGGGGGTACCAAGAGACCCAGTACTTC. It translates to CATSRGGYQETQYF.

This chain uses TRBV6-5 with TRBJ2-1; 16 bases map to TRBD2. Looked up from germline, CDR1 is MNHEY and CDR2 is SVGAGI. The CDR3 totals 16 residues. V shed 4 bases and J 10 bases; nucleotides not matched to a gene: 7. In DNA, the CDR3 is TGTGCCAGCAGTTGGGGACTAGCGGGAGGGCCCCGGGAGCAGTTCTTC. Its translation: CASSWGLAGGPREQFF.

The chain links TRBV4-1 to TRBJ1-2, with 9 bases matching TRBD1. The V and J ends lost 5 bases and 5 bases, in that order; junction bases with no gene match: 3. The germline CDR1 and CDR2 sequences are MGHRA and YSYEKL. This CDR3 has 13 residues. The CDR3 sequence is CASSFDRGYGYTF. In nucleotides, the CDR3 is TGCGCCAGCAGCTTTGACAGGGGGTATGGCTACACCTTC.

Of note for this clone: Different DNA sequences within this sample yield the same CDR3. The rearrangement joins TRBV9 to TRBJ1-1, with D possibly TRBD1 on 6 matching bases. V was trimmed by 0 bases and J by 5 bases, leaving 14 bases between them. The CDR3 has 15 amino acids. Germline V gene sequence: CDR1 SGDLS, CDR2 YYNGEE. In DNA form, the CDR3 reads TGTGCCAGCAGCGTAGACCCAGGAGGGGGGACTGAAGCTTTCTTT. This gives the protein CASSVDPGGGTEAFF.

This clone occurred once. J is TRBJ2-7 and V is TRBV1. TRBV1 has pseudogene status. The CDR3 is 15 amino acids. The CDR3: CTSTHQDGASYEQYF. In DNA form, the CDR3 reads TGCACCAGCACCCATCAGGACGGAGCCTCCTACGAGCAGTACTTC.

The rearrangement joins TRBV11-2 to TRBJ1-5; D not resolved. The CDR3 covers 13 residues. Germline V gene lookup returns CDR1 SGHAT and CDR2 FQNNGV. V was cut by 5 bases and J by 6 bases, with 11 bases left in between. CDR3: CASSRTAAQPQHF. The DNA of the CDR3 is TGTGCCAGCAGCCGGACCGCAGCTCAGCCCCAGCATTTT.

CDR3 nucleotides: TGTGCCAGCAGTTTAGCGGGAGGAAGTAGAGAGACCCAGTACTTC. It is translated as CASSLAGGSRETQYF. The J gene is TRBJ2-5, the V gene TRBV28; 8 nucleotides align to TRBD2. The CDR3 length is 15 residues. Germline assignment: CDR1 MDHEN and CDR2 SYDVKM. With V trimmed by 2 bases and J by 4 bases, 6 bases remained unmatched.

V and J are TRBV27 and TRBJ2-7; D might be TRBD1 or TRBD2, each matching 5 bases. V shed 3 bases and J shed 2 bases, with 11 bases lying between them. Per germline, CDR1 MNHEY and CDR2 SMNVEV (reference sequence). This CDR3 contains 14 residues. The CDR3 protein is CASSFRDGTYEQYF. The CDR3 coding sequence is TGTGCCAGCAGTTTCCGGGACGGGACCTACGAGCAGTACTTC.

This clone has just one count. This sequence joins TRBV5-1 and TRBJ2-2; D may be TRBD1 or TRBD2 (5 bases each). The CDR3 sequence is 15 residues long. With 2 bases removed from V and 6 bases from J, the gap between germline ends came to 14 bases. Germline V lookup: CDR1 SGHRS, CDR2 YFSETQ. The CDR3 loop reads CASSFGAVSPGELFF. The DNA for the CDR3 is TGCGCCAGCAGCTTCGGGGCAGTGTCTCCCGGGGAGCTGTTTTTT.

The chain has TRBV28 and TRBJ2-7; D might be TRBD1 (6 bases). The CDR3 loop spans 14 amino acids. Trimming removed 3 bases from V and 0 bases from J, with 9 bases in between. Germline V gene data show CDR1 as MDHEN and CDR2 as SYDVKM. Here the CDR3 DNA reads TGTGCCAGCAGTTTTCAGGGGAACTCCTACGAGCAGTACTTC. Its protein product is CASSFQGNSYEQYF.

This sequence joins TRBV6-4 and TRBJ2-7, with 10 bases aligning to TRBD2. The germline V gene has CDR1 MRHNA and CDR2 SNTAGT. J gave up 2 bases and V 4 bases, and 17 bases lay outside the gene matches. This CDR3 spans 19 amino acids. In DNA form, the CDR3 reads TGTGCCAGCAGTGGGAACTATGGGGCGGGACTAGCGTCTACCTACGAGCAGTACTTC. This sequence encodes CASSGNYGAGLASTYEQYF.

As DNA, the CDR3 is TGTGCCAGCAGTTTAACCCTAGGAGGGTATGGCTACACCTTC. This translates into CASSLTLGGYGYTF. J is TRBJ1-2 and V is TRBV27; D is undetermined. CDR1 and CDR2 from the germline V gene are MNHEY and SMNVEV (reference sequence). V lost 2 bases and J lost 5, with 12 bases in between. The CDR3 spans 14 residues.

V gene TRBV30 combines with J gene TRBJ2-1, with 9 bases fitting TRBD2. This CDR3 is built from 15 residues. Germline V gene lookup returns CDR1 GTSNPN and CDR2 SVGIG (reference sequence). The J segment lost 4 bases and the V segment lost 3 bases, leaving 7 bases of the junction unmatched. The CDR3 reads CAWSAGTSSYNEQFF. CDR3 nucleotides: TGTGCCTGGAGCGCCGGGACTAGCTCATACAATGAGCAGTTCTTC.

The CDR3 coding sequence is TGTGCCAGCAGGACCTTGGAGACCCAGTACTTC. Its translation is CASRTLETQYF. The chain couples TRBV28 to TRBJ2-5; D gene uncertain. This CDR3 region has 11 residues. CDR1 MDHEN and CDR2 SYDVKM come from the germline V gene. V lost 6 bases and J 5 bases, leaving 7 bases between the germline ends.

The chain uses TRBV29-1 and TRBJ2-6; D gene unclear. The germline gives CDR1 SQVTM, CDR2 ANQGSEA. Deletions cut 4 bases from V and 3 bases from J, with 10 bases between. The CDR3 runs 14 residues. The CDR3 region is CSVVAPIGANVLTF. For the CDR3, the DNA is TGCAGCGTTGTGGCCCCAATTGGGGCCAACGTCCTGACTTTC.

This rearrangement joins TRBV6-1 to TRBJ2-1; D is unresolved. V lost 8 bases and J lost 0, with 11 bases in between. The CDR3 is 14 residues long. Germline CDR1 MNHNS, CDR2 SASEGT. The CDR3 spells CASALPSSYNEQFF. CDR3 DNA: TGTGCCAGCGCCCTACCCAGCTCCTACAATGAGCAGTTCTTC.

The chain couples TRBV5-1 to TRBJ2-2; no clear D gene. Germline CDR1 reads SGHRS; CDR2 reads YFSETQ. V lost 1 base to trimming and J lost 3 bases, with 10 bases between them. The CDR3 is 15 amino acids. The CDR3 here is CASSLKGADTGELFF. In nucleotides, the CDR3 is TGCGCCAGCAGCTTGAAAGGTGCGGACACCGGGGAGCTGTTTTTT.

The chain uses TRBV20-1 and TRBJ2-1, with TRBD2 matching 7 bases. J was trimmed by 9 bases and V by 5 bases; bases with no gene match: 4. Per the germline V gene, CDR1 is DFQATT and CDR2 is SNEGSKA (reference sequence). This CDR3 comprises 11 residues. The CDR3 spells CSAAWEGEQFF. CDR3 bases: TGCAGTGCTGCTTGGGAGGGTGAGCAGTTCTTC.